This T cell receptor beta chain was obtained from a study of blood T cell repertoires in COVID-19. Study-wide context: Among Cohort 3 donors, those recovered had two negative PCRs, clearance, or symptom resolution. From the United States, Italy and Spain came samples of acute and convalescent COVID-19.

Using immunoSEQ multiplex PCR, the repertoire was profiled, and TCRdb retains in-frame clones only, with some absent. Of more than 120,000 clones in the sample, over 70% were seen once. Each participant's cohort was designated according to participant-reported clinical history. This CDR3 is built from 12 residues. The V gene end was trimmed by 8 bases and the J gene end by 4 bases; junction bases not matched to a gene: 4. Germline V gene sequence: CDR1 MNHEY, CDR2 SMNVEV (reference sequence). The TCR was taken from a man aged 45 to 65 in a cohort exposed to, infected with or recovered from COVID-19 (not recorded which). Specimen: PBMCs or T cells enriched from blood (not recorded which). This chain joins TRBV27 and TRBJ2-7; 8 positions match TRBD1. The CDR3, as DNA: TGTGCCAGCGGGGACAGGTGGTACGAGCAGTACTTC. Amino acids: CASGDRWYEQYF.